The present entry profiles one T cell receptor (beta chain) with its context. The authors' processing: Researchers report that nucleated cell counts were estimated from reference gene primer amplification. Data came from immunoSEQ multiplex PCR; TCRdb stores just in-frame clones and leaves some out. Clone size and the V and J calls come from that table; the DNA yielded D and trimming. Among roughly 150,000 clones listed, more than 75% were seen once. This CDR3 comprises 15 residues. Germline CDR1 reads SGDLS; CDR2 reads YYNGEE. V shed 4 bases, J shed 2 bases, and the junction held 7 bases outside the gene matches. These data come from a study of blood T cell repertoires in COVID-19. Study details: COVID-19 samples, acute and convalescent, were from the United States, Italy and Spain. T cells, B-cell-depleted T cells, or PBMCs supplied cDNA or gDNA.

The chain carries TRBV9 and TRBJ1-2; 8 bases match TRBD1. The TCR was taken from a man over 45 who had recovered from COVID-19. The sample was peripheral blood. In nucleotides, the CDR3 is TGTGCCAGCAGCCCCCAGGGGGCGAGGAACTATGGCTACACCTTC. Protein product: CASSPQGARNYGYTF.